Included here is one TCR beta chain sequence, with context. In germline, CDR1 is MNHNS, CDR2 SASEGT. There are 18 residues in the CDR3. J lost 5 bases, V lost 3 bases, and 18 bases had no gene match. This table comes from immunoSEQ multiplex PCR, and its TCRdb copy is limited to in-frame clones, with some not included. The sample yields more than 200,000 clones, roughly 86% seen once. The data were obtained in a study of blood T cell repertoires in COVID-19. The chain links TRBV6-1 to TRBJ2-5; 7 bases align to TRBD1. The TCR originated in a woman in her 30s with acute COVID-19. Sample: PBMCs or T cells enriched from blood (not recorded which). The CDR3 loop reads CASSELQGSPLLGETQYF. The CDR3, as DNA: TGTGCCAGCAGTGAGTTACAGGGGTCTCCCCTTCTCGGGGAGACCCAGTACTTC.